A single TCR beta chain is shown here with its context. Its specificity is not known. The CDR3 contains 14 residues. Germline loops: CDR1 SGHAT, CDR2 FQNNGV. Trimming took off 4 bases at V and 3 bases at J, with 13 bases between the two ends. This sample stems from a study of OX40 agonist ivuxolimab in advanced cancers. Study-wide points: On average, a greater number of expanded clones characterised CD8+ T cells relative to CD4+. The 0.1-3.0 mg/kg partial responders had among the lowest clonal expansion.

Only in-frame clones appear in the TCRdb table, and some are missing; sequencing was by immunoSEQ multiplex PCR. The table lists roughly 76,000 clones, 90% to 95% of them singletons. The timepoints at which blood was sampled were baseline, cycle 4 day 1, and cycle 7 day 1. The sequencing here drew on CD4+ or CD8+ T cells sorted from blood, taken in a trial of the OX40 agonist ivuxolimab. The chain uses TRBV11-2 and TRBJ2-7, with D possibly being TRBD2 (5 bases). This clonotype was sampled from an adult with an advanced solid tumor such as melanoma, head and neck, liver or kidney cancer. The CDR3 region is CASSSNGEHYEQYF. CDR3 DNA sequence: TGTGCCAGCAGCTCGAACGGGGAACACTACGAGCAGTACTTC.